The rows below give T cell receptor beta chains drawn from one sample of a study of memory CD4+ T cells and cytomegalovirus serostatus. Sequenced by immunoSEQ multiplex PCR; TCRdb stores in-frame clones only, minus some. The sample consists of 80,000 to 100,000 clones, 80% of them appearing once. Sequencing used memory CD4+ T cells from blood. These receptors were obtained from an adult in good health and CMV-seropositive. Each CDR3 is given with its conserved first and last residue. A D gene is named only where the DNA matches it firmly. The size field is filled for only some rows; it gives once, few, many or a size class.

TRBV5-1,many,TRBJ1-2,TRBD1,CASRLDRSGYGYTF,TGCGCCAGCAGGTTGGACAGGAGCGGCTATGGCTACACCTTC
TRBV5-1,NA,TRBJ2-2,NA,CASSFRRTLVTGELFF,TGCGCCAGCAGCTTTAGGAGGACACTAGTCACCGGGGAGCTGTTTTTT
TRBV28,NA,TRBJ1-2,NA,CATRPGGANYGYTF,TGTGCCACAAGGCCGGGCGGAGCTAACTATGGCTACACCTTC
TRBV6-5,NA,TRBJ2-1,TRBD2,CASIAGTSGYNEQFF,TGTGCCAGCATCGCCGGGACTAGCGGATACAATGAGCAGTTCTTC
TRBV13,NA,TRBJ2-4,NA,CASSLNQNIQYF,TGTGCCAGCAGCTTAAACCAAAACATTCAGTACTTC
TRBV7-9,NA,TRBJ2-5,NA,CASSLAEGETQYF,TGTGCCAGCAGCTTAGCGGAAGGAGAGACCCAGTACTTC
TRBV25-1,NA,TRBJ1-4,NA,CASSSTGGVHEKLFF,TGTGCCAGCAGTTCAACAGGAGGGGTTCACGAAAAACTGTTTTTT
TRBV5-4,NA,TRBJ1-4,TRBD1,CASSSGGRREKLFF,TGTGCCAGCAGCTCAGGGGGGAGGCGTGAAAAACTGTTTTTT
TRBV6-5,NA,TRBJ2-1,TRBD2,CASAAGGGYNEQFF,TGTGCCAGCGCAGCGGGAGGGGGGTACAATGAGCAGTTCTTC
TRBV18,NA,TRBJ2-3,NA,CASSPQGYTDTQYF,TGTGCCAGCTCACCACAGGGTTATACAGATACGCAGTATTTT
TRBV5-4,NA,TRBJ2-7,TRBD1,CASSSDRGYEQYF,TGTGCCAGCAGTTCCGACAGGGGCTACGAGCAGTACTTC
TRBV30,once,TRBJ1-5,NA,CAWNSGQGHNQPQHF,TGTGCCTGGAATTCGGGGCAGGGGCACAATCAGCCCCAGCATTTT
TRBV6-5,NA,TRBJ2-3,NA,CASTPGGADTQYF,TGTGCCAGCACCCCCGGCGGGGCAGATACGCAGTATTTT